The clone carrying this TCR beta chain occurred a few times. Its antigen is unidentified. Unique molecular identifiers were incorporated during preparation of the TCRbeta library. MiXCR was run by TCRdb on the PCR reads, yielding one entry per CDR3 protein. The sample records 550,000 to 600,000 distinct CDR3 sequences, 23% being singletons. This sample was included in a study of T-cell reconstitution after alpha-beta-depleted transplantation in children. Notes on the study in general: Where alpha-beta T cells came from about two months after transplant was reportedly several hundred expanded graft clones.

The CDR3 consists of 12 residues. Germline-derived CDR1 and CDR2 are DFQATT and SNEGSKA (reference sequence). V was clipped by 4 bases and J by 2 bases, with 6 bases between them. This TCR came from a boy younger than two who had a stem cell transplant for acute myeloid leukemia, so the T cells may come from the graft donor. The rearrangement links TRBV20-1 to TRBJ1-5, with D unresolved. The material was PBMCs, mostly from graft donor cells, obtained 360 days after TCRalphabeta/CD19-depleted stem cell transplant. The CDR3 sequence: CSAMRGNQPQHF. The CDR3 DNA is TGCAGTGCTATGAGGGGCAATCAGCCCCAGCATTTT.